This TCR beta chain appears in the sequencing data of a study of control samples from healthy donors and cancer patients. This CDR3 spans 13 amino acids. Produced via immunoSEQ multiplex PCR; TCRdb's table is partial and in-frame only. The sample holds 70,000 to 95,000 clones, roughly nine tenths seen once. The sequencing input was blood. V gene TRBV12-1 combines with J gene TRBJ2-7; TRBD2 is the table's D call and was not checked against the DNA. TRBV12-1 is flagged as a pseudogene. This receptor was identified in a woman in her thirties in good health. This CDR3 reads CARGKSGRYEQYF. In DNA, the CDR3 is TGTGCCAGGGGGAAGAGCGGAAGGTACGAGCAGTACTTC.